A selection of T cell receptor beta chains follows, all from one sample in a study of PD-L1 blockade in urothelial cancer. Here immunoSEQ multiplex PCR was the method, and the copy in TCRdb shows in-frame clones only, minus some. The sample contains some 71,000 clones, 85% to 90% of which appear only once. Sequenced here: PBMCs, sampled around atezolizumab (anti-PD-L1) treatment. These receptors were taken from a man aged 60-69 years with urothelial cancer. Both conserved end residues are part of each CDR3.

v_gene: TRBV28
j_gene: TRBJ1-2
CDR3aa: CASSGQVNYGYTF

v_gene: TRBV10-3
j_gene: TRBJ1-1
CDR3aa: CAISETGANTEAFF

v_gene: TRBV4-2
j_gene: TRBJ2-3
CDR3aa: CASSQEQERGRTDTQYF

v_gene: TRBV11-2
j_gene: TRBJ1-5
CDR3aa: CASSFSRDQPQHF

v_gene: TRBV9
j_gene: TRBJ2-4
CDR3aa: CASSVDGGTKNIQYF

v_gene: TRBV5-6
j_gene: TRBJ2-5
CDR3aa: CASSIGQALLVETQYF

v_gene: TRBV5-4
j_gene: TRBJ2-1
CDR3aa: CASSLGGSGNNEQFF

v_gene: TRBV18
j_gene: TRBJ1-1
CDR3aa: CASSPKGVNTEAFF

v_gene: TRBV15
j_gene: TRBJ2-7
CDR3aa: CATSRVRDRKYF

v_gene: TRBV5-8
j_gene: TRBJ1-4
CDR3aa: CASSLGRSGEKLFF

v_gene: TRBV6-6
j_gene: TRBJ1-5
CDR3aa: CASSQTEKPQHF

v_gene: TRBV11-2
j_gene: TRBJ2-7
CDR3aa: CASSSPGTGVREQYF

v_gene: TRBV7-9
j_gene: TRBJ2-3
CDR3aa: CASSRYRDSRTDTQYF

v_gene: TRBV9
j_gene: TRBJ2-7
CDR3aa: CASNLRGDRTSSYEQYF

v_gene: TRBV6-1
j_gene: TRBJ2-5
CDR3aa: CASSEAGAGGETQYF

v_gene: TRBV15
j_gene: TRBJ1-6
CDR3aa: CATSRGGGSYNSPLHF

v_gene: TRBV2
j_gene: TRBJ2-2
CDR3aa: CASSDEGTGELFF

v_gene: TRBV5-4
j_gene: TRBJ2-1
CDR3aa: CASRIAGTNYNEQFF

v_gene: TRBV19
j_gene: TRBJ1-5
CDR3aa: CASSIGGNNQPQHF

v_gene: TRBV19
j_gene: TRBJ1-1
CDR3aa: CASSRLNTEAFF

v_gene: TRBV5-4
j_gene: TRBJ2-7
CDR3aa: CASSLDRGGEQYF

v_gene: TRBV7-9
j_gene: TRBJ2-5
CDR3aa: CASSRIAPQKETQYF

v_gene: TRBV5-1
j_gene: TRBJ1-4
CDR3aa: CASSFGRGSSNEKLFF

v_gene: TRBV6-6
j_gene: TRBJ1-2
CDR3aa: CASSRQGEINGYTF

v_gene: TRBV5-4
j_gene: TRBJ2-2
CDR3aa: CASSLDGVYTGELFF

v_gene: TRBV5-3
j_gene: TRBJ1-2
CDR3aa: CARSLGGRGYGYTF

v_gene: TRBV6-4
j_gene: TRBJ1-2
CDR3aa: CASSPGQEANYGYTF

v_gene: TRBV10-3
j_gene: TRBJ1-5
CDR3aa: CAIKSGGNSNQPQHF

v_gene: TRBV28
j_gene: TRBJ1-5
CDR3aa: CASGTGSNSNQPQHF

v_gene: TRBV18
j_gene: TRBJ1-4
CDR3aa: CASSPLAQGNEKLFF

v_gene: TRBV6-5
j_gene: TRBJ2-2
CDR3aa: CASRRDSGTGELFF

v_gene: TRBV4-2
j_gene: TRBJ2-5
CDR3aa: CASSQDLAGGETQYF

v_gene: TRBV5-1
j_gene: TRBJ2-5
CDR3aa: CASSLGSGETQYF

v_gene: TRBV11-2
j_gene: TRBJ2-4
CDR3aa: CASSSATDRGRSIQYF

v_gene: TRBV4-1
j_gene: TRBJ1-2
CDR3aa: CASSPRQGYDYGYTF

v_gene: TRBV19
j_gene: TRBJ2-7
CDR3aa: CASSPTDSSYEQYF

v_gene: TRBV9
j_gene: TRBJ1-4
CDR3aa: CASSVATQGGLFF

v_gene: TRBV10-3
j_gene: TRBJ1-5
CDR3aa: CAISDPTGEEPQHF

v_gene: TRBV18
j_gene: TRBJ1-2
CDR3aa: CASSPPQGTYGYTF